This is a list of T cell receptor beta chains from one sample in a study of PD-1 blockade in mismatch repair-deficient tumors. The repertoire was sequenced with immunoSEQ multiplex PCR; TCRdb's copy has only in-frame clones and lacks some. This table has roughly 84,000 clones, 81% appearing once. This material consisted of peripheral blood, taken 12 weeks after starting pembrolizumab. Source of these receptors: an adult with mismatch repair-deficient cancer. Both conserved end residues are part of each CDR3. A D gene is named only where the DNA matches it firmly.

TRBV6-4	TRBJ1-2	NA	CASSDSNRGDSYGYTF
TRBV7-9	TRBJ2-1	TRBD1	CASSRPGQPTNEQFF
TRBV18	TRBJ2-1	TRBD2	CASSPGLDNEQFF
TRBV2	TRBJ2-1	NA	CASPIRTDSTNEQFF
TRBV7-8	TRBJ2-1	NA	CASSLEAGSLFF
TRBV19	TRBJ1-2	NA	CASSVTDGYTF
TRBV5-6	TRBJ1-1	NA	CASSFEGWTEAFF
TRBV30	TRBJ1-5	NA	CAWSRSRVGADQPQHF
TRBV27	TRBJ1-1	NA	CASRGEQNTEAFF
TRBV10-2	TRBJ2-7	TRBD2	CASSESGRAYEQYF
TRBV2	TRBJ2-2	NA	CASSEVGESTGELFF
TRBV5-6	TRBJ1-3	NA	CASSPLPTSGNTIYF
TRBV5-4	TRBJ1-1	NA	CASNFGGPAQNTEAFF
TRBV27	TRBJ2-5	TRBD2	CASSRLAGVEETQYF
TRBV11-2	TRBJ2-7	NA	CASSLDGKSSYEQYF
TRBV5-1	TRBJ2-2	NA	CASSTVGVTTGELFF
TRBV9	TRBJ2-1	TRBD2	CASSPPPASGYNEQFF
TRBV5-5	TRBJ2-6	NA	CASSLERPGHSGANVLTF
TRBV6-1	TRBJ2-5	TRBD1	CASRVDRDRETQYF
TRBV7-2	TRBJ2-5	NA	CASSLESRLIPETQYF
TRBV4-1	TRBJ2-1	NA	CASSQESLGTGDEQFF
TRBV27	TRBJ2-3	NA	CASSLSIGHLADTQYF
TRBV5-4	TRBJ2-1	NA	CASSLAHRETSYNEQFF
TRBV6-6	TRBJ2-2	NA	CASSLSRNANTGELFF
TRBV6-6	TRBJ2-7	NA	CASSPGGVYEQYF
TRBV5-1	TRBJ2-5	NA	CASRSRYQETQYF
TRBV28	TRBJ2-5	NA	CASTPGGAIETQYF
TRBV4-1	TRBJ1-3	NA	CASSQDDSGNTIYF
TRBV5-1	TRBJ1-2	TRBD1	CASSLGQGEDYGYTF
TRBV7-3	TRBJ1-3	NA	CASSANPLGQTGNTIYF
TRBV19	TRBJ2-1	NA	CASSSGPNEQFF
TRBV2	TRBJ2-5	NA	CASSELAGIQETQYF
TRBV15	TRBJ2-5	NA	CATSREGAKEETQYF
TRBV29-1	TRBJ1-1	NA	CSVSNSAGTEAFF
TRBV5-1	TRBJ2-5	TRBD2	CASSLGLAKETQYF
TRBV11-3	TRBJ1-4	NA	CASSFYNRFLSTNEKLFF
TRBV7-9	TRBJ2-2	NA	CASSLSRSTEGAGELFF
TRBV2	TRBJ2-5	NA	CASSAGVATQYF
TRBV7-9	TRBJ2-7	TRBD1	CASSTGARGRYEQYF
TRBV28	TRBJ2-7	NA	CASRGAGRTYEQYF